The 26 T cell receptor beta chains below all came from one sample that was sequenced in a study of blood T cell repertoires in COVID-19. The protocol was immunoSEQ multiplex PCR, while the TCRdb copy is restricted to in-frame clones and leaves out a portion. The sample has around 80,000 clones; roughly 87% are singletons. Sequencing was done on a sample of peripheral blood. These receptors originate from an older man with acute or convalescent COVID-19.

By its share, this clone is medium-sized (0.01 to 0.1%). V is TRBV7-2 and J is TRBJ1-3, with 8 bases lining up with TRBD1. The CDR3 loop spans 16 amino acids. CDR1 SGHTA and CDR2 FQGNSA come from the germline V gene. The V gene end was trimmed by 5 bases and the J gene end by 0 bases; junction bases not matched to a gene: 6. The CDR3 is CASSLLGQGSGNTIYF. In DNA, the CDR3 is TGTGCCAGCAGCCTTCTAGGACAGGGCTCTGGAAACACCATATATTTT.

This chain uses TRBV5-4 with TRBJ2-7, with TRBD1 matching 11 bases. CDR1 SGHNT and CDR2 YYREEE come from the germline V gene (reference sequence). The CDR3 spans 14 residues. V was clipped by 3 bases and J by 5 bases; unmatched bases: 4. As DNA, the CDR3 is TGTGCCAGCAGCTCGGACAGGGGGCACAACGAGCAGTACTTC. Residues: CASSSDRGHNEQYF.

This clone was counted a single time. This chain uses TRBV4-1 with TRBJ2-5; 7 positions agree with TRBD1. CDR3 length equals 13 residues. Germline lookup yields CDR1 MGHRA and CDR2 YSYEKL. V was pared by 8 bases and J by 5 bases, with 8 bases of the junction left unmatched. Here the CDR3 DNA reads TGCGCCAGCCGAAAGGCCAGGGGGGAGACCCAGTACTTC. Encoded protein: CASRKARGETQYF.

This clone has just one count. V and J are TRBV4-2 and TRBJ2-1; weak D call: TRBD1 (5 bases). Trimming took 4 bases from V and 7 from J, leaving 8 bases between them. Germline assignment: CDR1 LGHNA and CDR2 YNFKEQ. The CDR3 has 12 amino acids. The CDR3 spells CASSPPGNEQFF. Here the CDR3 DNA reads TGTGCCAGCAGCCCGCCAGGGAATGAGCAGTTCTTC.

The V gene is TRBV5-8, the J gene TRBJ1-4; tentative D call: TRBD1 (6 bases). Germline-derived CDR1 and CDR2 are SGHTS and YDEGEE. Trimming pared 3 bases from V and 8 bases from J, leaving 14 bases between. The CDR3 runs to 14 residues. CDR3: CASSSARGYEKLFF. The CDR3 DNA follows: TGTGCCAGCAGCTCGGCCAGGGGCTACGAAAAACTGTTTTTT.

The rearrangement joins TRBV2 to TRBJ1-4, with TRBD1 matching over 9 bases. J gave up 8 bases and V 6 bases, and 7 bases lay outside the gene matches. The CDR3 is made up of 14 amino acids. Germline V gene lookup returns CDR1 SNHLY and CDR2 FYNNEI. CDR3 sequence: CASRTGTGNEKLFF. Here the CDR3 DNA reads TGTGCCAGCAGAACCGGGACAGGGAACGAAAAACTGTTTTTT.

The chain carries TRBV12-3 or TRBV12-4 and TRBJ1-4, with 9 bases identical to TRBD1. This CDR3 has 13 residues. V shed 9 bases, J shed 6 bases, and the junction held 5 bases outside the gene matches. The CDR3 protein is CASKQGAHEKLFF. DNA of the CDR3: TGTGCCAGTAAACAGGGGGCGCATGAAAAACTGTTTTTT.

This clone came up a few times. Other DNA sequences in this sample translate to the same CDR3. The rearrangement links TRBV7-9 to TRBJ1-1, with TRBD1 as a possible D gene (5 bases). Germline CDR1 is SEHNR and CDR2 is FQNEAQ (reference sequence). The V gene lost 5 bases and the J gene lost 4 bases, with 11 bases spanning the gap. The CDR3 sequence is 13 residues long. CDR3 in amino acids: CASSLGGPTEAFF. The CDR3 DNA is TGTGCCAGCAGCCTGGGGGGACCCACTGAAGCTTTCTTT.

V gene TRBV29-1 combines with J gene TRBJ1-5, with D possibly matching TRBD1 (6 bases). Germline V gene lookup returns CDR1 SQVTM and CDR2 ANQGSEA. Trimming pared 5 bases from V and 0 bases from J, leaving 11 bases between. The CDR3 extends over 14 amino acids. CDR3 protein: CSVREGDSNQPQHF. The CDR3 coding sequence is TGCAGCGTTAGGGAGGGGGATAGCAATCAGCCCCAGCATTTT.

This CDR3 reads CASSSRQGYRETQYF. CDR3 bases: TGTGCCAGCAGCTCTCGACAGGGATATAGGGAGACCCAGTACTTC. The chain links TRBV7-6 to TRBJ2-5; 7 nucleotides line up with TRBD1. The germline V gene encodes CDR1 SGHVS and CDR2 FNYEAQ. J was trimmed by 5 bases and V by 4 bases; bases with no gene match: 10. The CDR3 is 15 residues long.

This sequence joins TRBV5-4 and TRBJ2-5; the D is unclear. The CDR3 is made up of 11 amino acids. The V gene's germline CDR1 is SGHNT and CDR2 YYREEE (reference sequence). V dropped 6 bases and J dropped 5 bases, with 8 bases sitting between them. In nucleotides, the CDR3 is TGTGCCAGCACCTCCAGGGAGACCCAGTACTTC. Encoded protein: CASTSRETQYF.

This chain uses TRBV5-1 with TRBJ1-4, with D perhaps matching TRBD1 (5 bases). This CDR3 is built from 17 residues. CDR1 and CDR2 from the germline V gene are SGHRS and YFSETQ. V was trimmed by 4 bases and J by 0 bases, leaving 16 bases between them. Here the CDR3 DNA reads TGCGCCAGCAGCAATGGGGCGCGGGGCGCAACTAATGAAAAACTGTTTTTT. Its translation: CASSNGARGATNEKLFF.

The genes are TRBV7-2 and TRBJ2-7; D may be TRBD1 (6 bases). Per germline, CDR1 SGHTA and CDR2 FQGNSA. V lost 4 bases and J 2 bases, leaving 12 bases between the germline ends. CDR3 length: 14 amino acids. CDR3 coding DNA: TGTGCCAGCAGCTCCGGACAGATAGCCTACGAGCAGTACTTC. It codes for CASSSGQIAYEQYF.

This chain uses TRBV9 with TRBJ2-3; no definite D call. The CDR3 length is 13 residues. V lost 2 bases and J 3 bases, leaving 7 bases between the germline ends. Per germline, CDR1 SGDLS and CDR2 YYNGEE. The CDR3 loop reads CASSVSRTDTQYF. DNA of the CDR3: TGTGCCAGCAGCGTTTCTAGAACAGATACGCAGTATTTT. Based on the CDR3 plus reference TRBV9 and TRBJ2-3, the full variable domain is DSGVTQTPKHLITATGQRVTLRCSPRSGDLSVYWYQQSLDQGLQFLIQYYNGEERAKGNILERFSAQQFPDLHSELNLSSLELGDSALYFCASSVSRTDTQYFGPGTRLTVL.

This clone was found once. The chain links TRBV7-2 to TRBJ1-1; a possible D gene is TRBD1 (5 bases). CDR3 size: 14 residues. The V end was cut by 5 bases, the J end by 5 bases, with 15 bases between. Germline CDR1 and CDR2: SGHTA and FQGNSA. CDR3 sequence: CASSPYRMGTEAFF. The CDR3, as DNA: TGTGCCAGCAGCCCTTACAGGATGGGGACTGAAGCTTTCTTT.

This clone was counted ten times or more. The V and J genes are TRBV2 and TRBJ2-7; no clear D. Germline V lookup: CDR1 SNHLY, CDR2 FYNNEI. This CDR3 is 10 amino acids long. Trimming took off 5 bases at V and 3 bases at J, with 2 bases between the two ends. The CDR3 is CASSLYEQYF. The CDR3 DNA reads TGTGCCAGCAGTCTCTACGAGCAGTACTTC.

V usage is TRBV7-9 and J usage is TRBJ1-6, with D hard to call. Trimming left V 5 bases short and J 0 bases short, with 8 bases between. Germline-derived CDR1 and CDR2 are SEHNR and FQNEAQ (reference sequence). The length of the CDR3 is 15 residues. This CDR3 reads CASSRESSYNSPLHF. The CDR3 nucleotides are TGTGCCAGCAGCCGCGAGAGCTCCTATAATTCACCCCTCCACTTT.

This chain joins TRBV6-5 and TRBJ2-7; TRBD1 aligns across 7 bases. After removal of 0 bases from V and 2 bases from J, the junction contained 4 bases not matched to a gene. Germline CDR1 and CDR2: MNHEY and SVGAGI. The CDR3 runs 15 residues. The CDR3 here is CASSYSRQGAYEQYF. The CDR3 region has the DNA TGTGCCAGCAGTTACTCGAGACAGGGAGCCTACGAGCAGTACTTC.

This sequence joins TRBV7-8 and TRBJ2-7, with 7 bases fitting TRBD1. V shed 5 bases and J 2 bases; nucleotides not matched to a gene: 9. Germline V gives CDR1 SGHVS, CDR2 FQNEAQ. The CDR3 spans 15 residues. CDR3 coding DNA: TGTGCCAGCAGCCGCCAGACAGGGACCGCCTACGAGCAGTACTTC. It codes for CASSRQTGTAYEQYF.

The chain is built from TRBV6-2 or TRBV6-3 and TRBJ1-6; tentative D call: TRBD1 (6 bases). The germline V gene has CDR1 MNHEY and CDR2 SVGEGT. The CDR3 runs 14 residues. V lost 5 bases to trimming and J lost 10 bases, with 15 bases between them. CDR3 in DNA: TGTGCCAGCAGTCCAAGTTGGGGGCAGTCACCCCTCCACTTT. Encoded protein: CASSPSWGQSPLHF.

The CDR3 DNA reads as TGTGCCAGCAGCATCCTTTGGGGGGGGGAGACCCAGTACTTC. It is translated as CASSILWGGETQYF. The chain uses TRBV7-9 and TRBJ2-5; the match to TRBD2 covers 7 bases. Trimming took 5 bases from V and 5 from J; bases not matched to a gene: 8. In germline, CDR1 is SEHNR, CDR2 FQNEAQ (reference sequence). The CDR3 contains 14 residues.

The chain employs TRBV7-2 and TRBJ2-2, with D unclear. CDR1 and CDR2 from the germline V gene are SGHTA and FQGNSA. V lost 0 bases and J 3 bases, leaving 8 bases between the germline ends. The CDR3 is 15 residues long. The CDR3 loop reads CASSLALTHTGELFF. The DNA of the CDR3 is TGTGCCAGCAGCTTAGCGTTGACTCACACCGGGGAGCTGTTTTTT.

This clone was seen only a few times. The V and J genes are TRBV7-9 and TRBJ1-1; 9 positions match TRBD1. J gave up 3 bases and V 4 bases, and 3 bases lay outside the gene matches. Per germline, CDR1 SEHNR and CDR2 FQNEAQ (reference sequence). The CDR3 totals 14 residues. This CDR3 reads CASSSGTGYTEAFF. The DNA for the CDR3 is TGTGCCAGCAGCTCCGGGACAGGGTACACTGAAGCTTTCTTT.

The chain uses TRBV6-2 or TRBV6-3 and TRBJ1-1; 8 bases fit TRBD1. Germline assignment: CDR1 MNHEY and CDR2 SVGEGT. The CDR3 is made up of 15 amino acids. After removal of 4 bases from V and 1 base from J, the junction contained 5 bases not matched to a gene. In DNA form, the CDR3 reads TGTGCCAGCAGTTCCGAACAGGGGGGGAACACTGAAGCTTTCTTT. It is translated as CASSSEQGGNTEAFF.

This clone came up a few times. The CDR3 coding sequence is TGTGCCAGCAGCTTAGGGGCCCGCCGACGTGGCTACACCTTC. It is translated as CASSLGARRRGYTF. The V gene is TRBV7-2, the J gene TRBJ1-2; D uncertain. The CDR3 covers 14 residues. The germline gives CDR1 SGHTA, CDR2 FQGNSA. V was shortened by 1 base and J by 7 bases, with 13 bases between the two germline ends.

The chain has TRBV3-1 (or the pseudogene TRBV3-2) and TRBJ1-4; D gene uncertain. V dropped 4 bases and J dropped 6 bases, with 6 bases sitting between them. The CDR3 contains 12 residues. Germline V gene sequence: CDR1 LGHDT, CDR2 YNNKEL (reference sequence). The CDR3 DNA reads TGTGCCAGCAGCCCCTCCCATGAAAAACTGTTTTTT. Its translation is CASSPSHEKLFF.